The next 22 T cell receptor beta chains were all read from a single sample in a study of early T cells in non-severe SARS-CoV-2 infection. TCRdb independently ran MiXCR on the 5' RACE reads; one entry per CDR3 protein. The sample shows some 71,000 distinct CDR3 sequences, under 9.5% of them seen only once. Sequenced sample: whole blood. These receptors all come from an adult who was a healthcare worker with PCR-confirmed SARS-CoV-2 infection or an uninfected control (not recorded which).

A few counts support this clonotype. The chain employs TRBV5-6 and TRBJ2-5, with D hard to call. Germline values: CDR1 SGHDT, CDR2 YYEEEE. The CDR3 totals 16 residues. Trimming removed 1 base from V and 1 base from J, with 14 bases in between. CDR3 nucleotide sequence: TGTGCCAGCAGCTTGACCCAACGGGCCAGCCAAGAGACCCAGTACTTC. The encoded protein is CASSLTQRASQETQYF.

This clonotype was detected only a few times. The J gene is TRBJ2-6, the V gene TRBV7-2; D possibly corresponds to TRBD2 (5 bases). V was cut by 5 bases and J by 2 bases, with 16 bases left in between. CDR3 length: 17 residues. CDR1 is SGHTA, CDR2 FQGNSA, per germline. The CDR3 protein is CASSIIAGNTGANVLTF. The CDR3 nucleotides read TGTGCCAGCAGCATTATTGCGGGTAACACTGGGGCCAACGTCCTGACTTTC.

The chain uses TRBV11-3 and TRBJ2-1; maybe TRBD1 (5 bases). Between the trimmed V and J ends, which lost 5 bases and 2 bases, there was a span of 13 bases. Germline-derived CDR1 and CDR2 are SGHNT and YENEEA. This CDR3 spans 15 amino acids. The CDR3 here is CASSAGIQTYNEQFF. CDR3 nucleotide sequence: TGTGCCAGCAGCGCAGGGATCCAAACCTACAATGAGCAGTTCTTC.

There are a few counts of this clonotype. The rearrangement uses TRBV12-3 or TRBV12-4 and TRBJ2-7; TRBD1 might be the D (6 bases). Trimming pared 3 bases from V and 0 bases from J, leaving 9 bases between. The CDR3 contains 14 residues. The CDR3 bases are TGTGCCAGCAGTTTTCCGGACAGCTCCTACGAGCAGTACTTC. Translated, it gives CASSFPDSSYEQYF.

This clonotype was detected only a few times. The chain couples TRBV12-5 to TRBJ1-5; D unclear. CDR1 and CDR2 from the germline V gene are LGHNT and FRNRAP. Trimming pared 0 bases from V and 0 bases from J, leaving 21 bases between. The CDR3 contains 20 residues. CDR3 amino acids: CASGLVVANLGRYSNQPQHF. The CDR3 DNA follows: TGTGCTAGTGGTTTGGTAGTGGCGAACCTAGGGCGGTATAGCAATCAGCCCCAGCATTTT. Full variable domain (remainder filled in from reference TRBV12-5 and TRBJ1-5): DARVTQTPRHKVTEMGQEVTMRCQPILGHNTVFWYRQTMMQGLELLAYFRNRAPLDDSGMPKDRFSAEMPDATLATLKIQPSEPRDSAVYFCASGLVVANLGRYSNQPQHFGDGTRLSIL.

This clonotype was observed a few times. V gene TRBV10-2 combines with J gene TRBJ2-7, with 11 bases identical to TRBD1. From germline, CDR1 is WSHSY and CDR2 SAAADI. V shed 4 bases, J shed 7 bases, and the junction held 9 bases outside the gene matches. CDR3 size: 15 residues. CDR3 sequence reads: CASSAPGQGAGEQYF. The CDR3 DNA reads TGCGCCAGCAGTGCGCCCGGACAGGGGGCGGGTGAGCAGTACTTC.

The chain is built from TRBV27 and TRBJ2-7, with 10 bases that match TRBD2. The CDR3 runs to 16 residues. Per germline, CDR1 MNHEY and CDR2 SMNVEV (reference sequence). The V gene end was trimmed by 5 bases and the J gene end by 2 bases; junction bases not matched to a gene: 9. The CDR3 spells CASSPGLAVGPYEQYF. The CDR3 region has the DNA TGTGCCAGCAGTCCTGGACTAGCGGTAGGGCCCTACGAGCAGTACTTC.

This clonotype was found a few times. This rearrangement joins TRBV11-2 to TRBJ1-2, with TRBD1 matching 8 bases. Germline assignment: CDR1 SGHAT and CDR2 FQNNGV. This CDR3 comprises 17 residues. The J segment lost 0 bases and the V segment lost 7 bases, leaving 13 bases of the junction unmatched. CDR3 in amino acids: CASTEPGQGLSNYGYTF. The CDR3 DNA sequence: TGTGCCAGCACCGAGCCCGGACAGGGCCTCTCTAACTATGGCTACACCTTC.

The chain joins TRBV11-2 to TRBJ2-1, with D tentatively TRBD2 (5 bases). The germline CDR1 and CDR2 sequences are SGHAT and FQNNGV. CDR3 size: 14 residues. V lost 0 bases and J 6 bases, leaving 9 bases between the germline ends. CDR3 region: CASSLDRDRNEQFF. The CDR3 DNA is TGTGCCAGCAGCTTAGACCGGGATCGCAATGAGCAGTTCTTC.

This chain links TRBV6-5 with TRBJ1-5, with D possibly matching TRBD1 (6 bases). This CDR3 region has 13 residues. The germline V and J ends were trimmed by 7 bases and 4 bases, with 11 bases remaining between them. CDR1 is MNHEY, CDR2 SVGAGI, per germline. Here the CDR3 DNA reads TGTGCCAGCAAGGACAGTTCGAATCAGCCCCAGCATTTT. Translation gives CASKDSSNQPQHF.

Only one count was recorded for this clonotype. This rearrangement joins TRBV6-5 to TRBJ2-5; TRBD2 is a possible D gene (6 bases). Looked up from germline, CDR1 is MNHEY and CDR2 is SVGAGI. The germline V and J ends were trimmed by 6 bases and 5 bases, with 19 bases remaining between them. The CDR3 loop spans 15 amino acids. The CDR3 protein is CASSVAGPLRETQYF. The CDR3 bases are TGTGCCAGCAGCGTGGCGGGGCCGCTAAGGGAGACCCAGTACTTC.

This clonotype was found many times. This chain links TRBV5-5 with TRBJ2-1; D gene uncertain. The CDR3 loop spans 13 amino acids. Germline V lookup: CDR1 SGHKS, CDR2 YYEKEE (reference sequence). With 4 bases removed from V and 5 bases from J, the gap between germline ends came to 10 bases. The CDR3 is CASSDGPHNEQFF. The CDR3, as DNA: TGTGCCAGCAGCGACGGGCCGCACAATGAGCAGTTCTTC.

V gene TRBV5-1 combines with J gene TRBJ2-3; TRBD2 aligns across 8 bases. Germline loops: CDR1 SGHRS, CDR2 YFSETQ. The junction had 3 bases not matched to a gene; V was cut back by 0 bases and J by 6 bases. CDR3 size: 14 residues. Written as DNA, the CDR3 is TGCGCCAGCAGCTTGGGCGGGAGGATGGATACGCAGTATTTT. This gives the protein CASSLGGRMDTQYF.

There are a few counts of this clonotype. The V gene is TRBV9, the J gene TRBJ2-3, with unresolved D. The V end was cut by 0 bases, the J end by 4 bases, with 9 bases between. The CDR3 has 14 residues. CDR1 is SGDLS and CDR2 is YYNGEE in the germline V gene. The CDR3 is CASSVVPSADTQYF. For the CDR3, the DNA is TGTGCCAGCAGCGTAGTTCCTTCCGCAGATACGCAGTATTTT.

Note on this clonotype: The junction differs from germline at one of its ends, possibly a read error. This chain links TRBV6-5 with TRBJ1-1; D is undetermined. This CDR3 is built from 16 residues. CDR1 MNHEY and CDR2 SVGAGI come from the germline V gene. CDR3 sequence: CVSSQDGNRVNTEAFF. The CDR3 DNA reads TGTGTCAGCAGCCAAGACGGCAACCGAGTGAACACTGAAGCTTTCTTT.

This clonotype occurred a few times. This chain links TRBV5-4 with TRBJ1-2; D might be TRBD1 (5 bases). Germline loops: CDR1 SGHNT, CDR2 YYREEE (reference sequence). The CDR3 length is 16 residues. The V end lost 0 bases, the J end lost 5 bases, and 17 bases lay between the germline ends. In nucleotides, the CDR3 is TGTGCCAGCAGCTTGGACTCTTTATTAAAGGGGTATGGCTACACCTTC. This encodes CASSLDSLLKGYGYTF.

This clonotype was detected ten times or more. The rearrangement uses TRBV20-1 and TRBJ2-1, with 8 bases lining up with TRBD2. The germline V gene has CDR1 DFQATT and CDR2 SNEGSKA (reference sequence). The junction had 15 bases not matched to a gene; V was cut back by 6 bases and J by 5 bases. The CDR3 loop spans 16 amino acids. The CDR3 DNA reads TGCAGTGCCCAAGTCGCAATAGCGGGAAAGGACAATGAGCAGTTCTTC. It codes for CSAQVAIAGKDNEQFF.

The V call is TRBV7-3, the J call TRBJ1-2; D call uncertain. Per the germline V gene, CDR1 is SGHTA and CDR2 is FQGTGA. This CDR3 contains 13 residues. V was shortened by 5 bases and J by 7 bases, with 14 bases between the two germline ends. The CDR3 sequence: CASSQSVGLGYTF. The CDR3 region has the DNA TGTGCCAGCAGCCAGTCGGTGGGCCTTGGCTACACCTTC.

The table lists this clonotype with many counts. This chain joins TRBV29-1 and TRBJ1-1, with D maybe TRBD1 (6 bases). Trimming removed 3 bases at V and 4 bases at J, with 12 bases between. The CDR3 has 13 amino acids. Germline V gives CDR1 SQVTM, CDR2 ANQGSEA. The CDR3 region has the DNA TGCAGCGTTGAGGGGACAAGCCTCACTGAAGCTTTCTTT. Translating it yields CSVEGTSLTEAFF.

The chain combines TRBV5-1 with TRBJ1-6, with TRBD1 as a possible D gene (5 bases). Germline V gives CDR1 SGHRS, CDR2 YFSETQ. The CDR3 spans 14 residues. With 1 base removed from V and 8 bases from J, the gap between germline ends came to 10 bases. In nucleotides, the CDR3 is TGCGCCAGCAGCTTGCCGGGGCCGGATTCACCCCTCCACTTT. Translation gives CASSLPGPDSPLHF.

This clonotype occurred a few times. This chain joins TRBV12-3 or TRBV12-4 and TRBJ1-3, with D unresolved. The V gene lost 6 bases and the J gene lost 0 bases, with 6 bases spanning the gap. This CDR3 is 13 amino acids long. Written as DNA, the CDR3 is TGTGCCAGCAGACAGCTCTCTGGAAACACCATATATTTT. Translated, it gives CASRQLSGNTIYF.

The rearrangement joins TRBV20-1 to TRBJ2-7; D might be TRBD2 (5 bases). Trimming took off 0 bases at V and 0 bases at J, with 12 bases between the two ends. CDR3 size: 15 residues. Germline V lookup: CDR1 DFQATT, CDR2 SNEGSKA (reference sequence). CDR3 amino acids: CSARDLSGSSYEQYF. CDR3 nucleotides: TGCAGTGCTAGAGATCTAAGCGGTAGCTCCTACGAGCAGTACTTC.